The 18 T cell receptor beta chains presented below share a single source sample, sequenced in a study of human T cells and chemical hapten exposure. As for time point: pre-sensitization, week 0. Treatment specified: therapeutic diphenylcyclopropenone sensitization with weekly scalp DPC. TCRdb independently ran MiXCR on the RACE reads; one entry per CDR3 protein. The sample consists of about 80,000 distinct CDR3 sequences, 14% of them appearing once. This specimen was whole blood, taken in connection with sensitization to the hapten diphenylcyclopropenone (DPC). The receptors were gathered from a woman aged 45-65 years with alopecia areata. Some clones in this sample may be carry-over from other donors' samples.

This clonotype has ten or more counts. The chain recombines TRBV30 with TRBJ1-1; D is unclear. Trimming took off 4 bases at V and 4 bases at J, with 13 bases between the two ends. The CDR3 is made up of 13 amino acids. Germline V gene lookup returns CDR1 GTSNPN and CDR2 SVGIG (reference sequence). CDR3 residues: CAWTRAGGTEAFF. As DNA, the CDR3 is TGTGCCTGGACGAGGGCAGGTGGCACTGAAGCTTTCTTT.

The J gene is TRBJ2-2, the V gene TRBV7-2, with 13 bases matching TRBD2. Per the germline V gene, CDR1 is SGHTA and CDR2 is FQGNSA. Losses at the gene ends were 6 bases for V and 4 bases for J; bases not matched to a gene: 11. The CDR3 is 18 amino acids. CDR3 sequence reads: CASRTPGLAGSGTGELFF. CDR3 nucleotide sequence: TGTGCCAGCAGGACCCCGGGACTAGCGGGATCGGGCACCGGGGAGCTGTTTTTT.

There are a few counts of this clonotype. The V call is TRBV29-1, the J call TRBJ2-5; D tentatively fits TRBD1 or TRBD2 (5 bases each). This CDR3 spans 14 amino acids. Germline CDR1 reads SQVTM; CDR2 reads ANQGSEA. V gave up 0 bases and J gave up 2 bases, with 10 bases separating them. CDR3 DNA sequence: TGCAGCGTTGAAGATCGGGGCAGACAAGAGACCCAGTACTTC. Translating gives CSVEDRGRQETQYF. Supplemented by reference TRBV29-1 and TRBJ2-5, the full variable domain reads SAVISQKPSRDICQRGTSLTIQCQVDSQVTMMFWYRQQPGQSLTLIATANQGSEATYESGFVIDKFPISRPNLTFSTLTVSNMSPEDSSIYLCSVEDRGRQETQYFGPGTRLLVL.

The CDR3 region is CASSDRVQNSPLHF. CDR3 bases: TGTGCCAGCTCAGACCGGGTCCAAAATTCACCCCTCCACTTT. This rearrangement joins TRBV18 to TRBJ1-6; D uncertain. Germline CDR1 reads KGHSH; CDR2 reads LQKENI. Trimming removed 5 bases from V and 7 bases from J, with 12 bases in between. There are 14 residues in the CDR3.

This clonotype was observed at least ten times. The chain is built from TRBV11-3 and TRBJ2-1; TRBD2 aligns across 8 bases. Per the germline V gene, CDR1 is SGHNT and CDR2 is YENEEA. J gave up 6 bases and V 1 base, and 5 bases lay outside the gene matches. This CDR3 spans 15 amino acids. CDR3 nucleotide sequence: TGTGCCAGCAGCTTAGCGGGAGGGCTGGGCAATGAGCAGTTCTTC. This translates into CASSLAGGLGNEQFF.

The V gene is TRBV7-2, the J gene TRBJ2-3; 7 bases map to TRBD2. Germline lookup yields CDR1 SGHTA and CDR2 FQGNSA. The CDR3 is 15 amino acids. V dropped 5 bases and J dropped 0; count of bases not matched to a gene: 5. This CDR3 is CASSPSSGSTDTQYF. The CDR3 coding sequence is TGTGCCAGCAGCCCATCTAGCGGTAGCACAGATACGCAGTATTTT. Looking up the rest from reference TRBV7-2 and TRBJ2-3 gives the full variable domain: GAGVSQSPSNKVTEKGKDVELRCDPISGHTALYWYRQSLGQGLEFLIYFQGNSAPDKSGLPSDRFSAERTGGSVSTLTIQRTQQEDSAVYLCASSPSSGSTDTQYFGPGTRLTVL.

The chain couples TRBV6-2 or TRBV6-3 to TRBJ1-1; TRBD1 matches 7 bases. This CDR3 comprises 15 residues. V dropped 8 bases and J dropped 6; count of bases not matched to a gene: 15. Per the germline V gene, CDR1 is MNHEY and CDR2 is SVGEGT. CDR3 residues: CASGKVSTGKAEAFF. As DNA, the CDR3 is TGTGCCAGCGGAAAGGTCTCGACAGGGAAGGCTGAAGCTTTCTTT.

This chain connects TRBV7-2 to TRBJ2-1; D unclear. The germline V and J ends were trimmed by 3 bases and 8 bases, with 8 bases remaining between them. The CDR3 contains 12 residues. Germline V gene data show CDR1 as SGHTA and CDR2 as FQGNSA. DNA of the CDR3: TGTGCCAGCAGCTTCTCAGGTGATGAGCAGTTCTTC. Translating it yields CASSFSGDEQFF.

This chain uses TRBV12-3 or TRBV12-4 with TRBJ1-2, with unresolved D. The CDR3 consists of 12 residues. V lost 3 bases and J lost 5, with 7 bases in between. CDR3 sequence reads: CASSFPGYGYTF. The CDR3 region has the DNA TGTGCCAGCAGTTTTCCCGGGTATGGCTACACCTTC.

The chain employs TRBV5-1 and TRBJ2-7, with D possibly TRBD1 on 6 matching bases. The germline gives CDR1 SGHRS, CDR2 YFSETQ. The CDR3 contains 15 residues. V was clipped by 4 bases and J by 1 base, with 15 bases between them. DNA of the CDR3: TGCGCCAGCAGCCCCGGGACACTGAAATCCTACGAGCAGTACTTC. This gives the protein CASSPGTLKSYEQYF.

The CDR3 DNA reads as TGTGCCAGCAGTCAACAACTCACTAGCACAGATACGCAGTATTTT. It codes for CASSQQLTSTDTQYF. V gene TRBV28 combines with J gene TRBJ2-3; D not certain. Germline CDR1 reads MDHEN; CDR2 reads SYDVKM. The CDR3 has 15 amino acids. Deletions cut 5 bases from V and 0 bases from J, with 12 bases between.

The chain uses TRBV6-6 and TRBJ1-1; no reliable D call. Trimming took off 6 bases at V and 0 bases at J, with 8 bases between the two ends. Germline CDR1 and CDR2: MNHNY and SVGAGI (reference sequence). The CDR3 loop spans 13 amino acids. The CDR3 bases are TGTGCCAGCAGGAGAGTCATGAACACTGAAGCTTTCTTT. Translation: CASRRVMNTEAFF.

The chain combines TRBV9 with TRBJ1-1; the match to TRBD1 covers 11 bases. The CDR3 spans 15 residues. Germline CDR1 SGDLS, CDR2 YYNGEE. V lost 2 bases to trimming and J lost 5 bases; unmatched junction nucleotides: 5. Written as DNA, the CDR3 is TGTGCCAGCAGCGTCGGGACAGGGGGTAGAACTGAAGCTTTCTTT. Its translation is CASSVGTGGRTEAFF.

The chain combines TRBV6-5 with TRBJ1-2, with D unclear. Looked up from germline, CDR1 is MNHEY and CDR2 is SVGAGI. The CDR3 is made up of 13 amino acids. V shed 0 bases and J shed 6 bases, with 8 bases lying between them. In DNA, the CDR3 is TGTGCCAGCAGTTACTCTTATGCAAATGGCTACACCTTC. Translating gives CASSYSYANGYTF.

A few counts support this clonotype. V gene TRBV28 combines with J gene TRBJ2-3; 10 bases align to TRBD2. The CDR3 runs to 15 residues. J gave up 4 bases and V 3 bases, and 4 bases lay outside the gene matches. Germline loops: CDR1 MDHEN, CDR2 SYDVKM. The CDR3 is CASSLQLAGADTQYF. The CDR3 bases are TGTGCCAGCAGTTTGCAGCTAGCGGGAGCAGATACGCAGTATTTT.

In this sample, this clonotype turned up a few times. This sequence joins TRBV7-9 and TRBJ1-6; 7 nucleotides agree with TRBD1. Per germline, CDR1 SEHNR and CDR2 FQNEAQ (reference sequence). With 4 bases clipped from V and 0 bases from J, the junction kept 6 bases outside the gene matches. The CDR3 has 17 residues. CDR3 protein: CASSWAGGSSYNSPLHF. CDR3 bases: TGTGCCAGCAGCTGGGCAGGGGGAAGCTCCTATAATTCACCCCTCCACTTT.

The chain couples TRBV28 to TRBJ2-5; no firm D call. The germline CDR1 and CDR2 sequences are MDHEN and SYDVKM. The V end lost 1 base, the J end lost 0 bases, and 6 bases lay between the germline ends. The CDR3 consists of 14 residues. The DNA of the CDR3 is TGTGCCAGCAGTTTATACAGTTACCAAGAGACCCAGTACTTC. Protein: CASSLYSYQETQYF.

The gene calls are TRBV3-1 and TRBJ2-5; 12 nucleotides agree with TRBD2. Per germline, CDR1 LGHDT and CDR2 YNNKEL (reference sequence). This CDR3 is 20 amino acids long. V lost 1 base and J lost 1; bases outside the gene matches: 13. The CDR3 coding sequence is TGTGCCAGCAGCCAAGTGGGGCTAGCGGGAGGGATAGCCCGCCAAGAGACCCAGTACTTC. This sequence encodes CASSQVGLAGGIARQETQYF.